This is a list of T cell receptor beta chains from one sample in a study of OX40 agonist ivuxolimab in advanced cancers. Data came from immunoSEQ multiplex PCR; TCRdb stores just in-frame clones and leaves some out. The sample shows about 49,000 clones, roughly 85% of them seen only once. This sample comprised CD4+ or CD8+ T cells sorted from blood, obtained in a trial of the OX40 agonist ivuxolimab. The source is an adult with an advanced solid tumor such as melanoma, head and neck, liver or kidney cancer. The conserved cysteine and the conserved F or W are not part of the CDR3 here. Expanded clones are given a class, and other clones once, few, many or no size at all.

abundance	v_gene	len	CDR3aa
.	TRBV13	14	ASSLGGQRWNSPLH
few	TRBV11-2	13	ASSLDGGGSFEQF
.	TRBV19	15	ASSIDSGGSLYNEQF
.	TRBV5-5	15	ASSPRLAGGPTDTQY
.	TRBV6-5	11	ATFKGAQETQY
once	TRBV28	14	ASSLVPGPARDGYT
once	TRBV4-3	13	ASSQDRGALYTQY
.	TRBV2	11	ASSEAGHYEQY
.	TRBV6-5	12	ASRPGTVLYGYT
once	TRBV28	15	ASSLYRRVGGNQPQH
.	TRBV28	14	ASSFPSGEANEKLF
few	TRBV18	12	ASSPPVEGSGLF
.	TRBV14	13	ASSQRTPYNSPLH
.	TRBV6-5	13	ASSPSGGAIDTQY
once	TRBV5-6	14	ASSSRTESSGNTIY
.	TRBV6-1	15	ASSEGSGGAGADTQY
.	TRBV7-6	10	ASSTPTGELF
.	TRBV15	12	ATSRVGERETQY
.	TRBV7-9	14	ASSLVQGVFTYEQY
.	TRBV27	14	ASSLGQSGSWTEAF